The rows below give T cell receptor beta chains drawn from one sample of a study of human T cells and chemical hapten exposure. In TCRdb, the RACE reads were re-called with MiXCR into one record per CDR3 protein. The sample consists of around 380,000 distinct CDR3 sequences, roughly 4.8% of them appearing once. This material consisted of whole blood, taken in connection with sensitization to the hapten diphenylcyclopropenone (DPC). These receptors all come from a woman aged 45 to 65 with alopecia areata. Some clones in this sample may be carry-over from other donors' samples. Both conserved end residues are part of each CDR3. D genes are given only for firm matches. Clone sizes are given selectively: once, few, many, or a class where the clone is expanded.

D: -; V: TRBV3-1; size: -; J: TRBJ1-6; CDR3: CASSLGVSNSPLHF; DNA: TGTGCCAGCAGCCTAGGGGTCAGTAATTCACCCCTCCACTTT
D: -; V: TRBV5-1; size: many; J: TRBJ2-7; CDR3: CASSLAGDGGRYEQYF; DNA: TGCGCCAGCAGCTTGGCGGGGGACGGGGGCAGGTACGAGCAGTACTTC
D: TRBD1; V: TRBV12-3/TRBV12-4; size: -; J: TRBJ1-2; CDR3: CASSLPGQGTNYGYTF; DNA: TGTGCCAGCAGTTTACCCGGACAGGGTACTAACTATGGCTACACCTTC
D: -; V: TRBV21-1; size: many; J: TRBJ1-5; CDR3: CASTQGEPQHF; DNA: TGTGCCAGCACCCAGGGGGAGCCCCAGCATTTT
D: -; V: TRBV13; size: many; J: TRBJ2-7; CDR3: CASSHGRIYEQYF; DNA: TGTGCCAGCAGCCATGGACGGATCTACGAGCAGTACTTC
D: TRBD1; V: TRBV18; size: few; J: TRBJ1-4; CDR3: CASSPRDRAEKLFF; DNA: TGTGCCAGCTCACCACGGGACAGGGCCGAAAAACTGTTTTTT
D: -; V: TRBV12-3/TRBV12-4; size: many; J: TRBJ2-5; CDR3: CASSSSGPETQYF; DNA: TGTGCCAGCAGTTCCTCAGGGCCCGAGACCCAGTACTTC
D: -; V: TRBV10-1; size: -; J: TRBJ2-5; CDR3: CASSEQGRRETQYF; DNA: TGCGCCAGCAGTGAACAGGGAAGAAGAGAGACCCAGTACTTC
D: -; V: TRBV12-3/TRBV12-4; size: few; J: TRBJ2-7; CDR3: CASSRTGRRDEQYF; DNA: TGTGCCAGCAGCCGAACAGGTCGGAGGGACGAGCAGTACTTC
D: -; V: TRBV6-2/TRBV6-3; size: -; J: TRBJ2-1; CDR3: CASNLRDFNNEQFF; DNA: TGTGCCAGCAACCTCCGCGACTTTAACAATGAGCAGTTCTTC
D: -; V: TRBV20-1; size: many; J: TRBJ2-4; CDR3: CSARVPGLGSSKNIQYF; DNA: TGCAGTGCTAGGGTACCGGGACTTGGGTCGTCCAAAAACATTCAGTACTTC
D: -; V: TRBV10-3; size: many; J: TRBJ1-1; CDR3: CAITLGSGTEAFF; DNA: TGTGCCATCACCCTGGGATCTGGCACTGAAGCTTTCTTT
D: -; V: TRBV12-3/TRBV12-4; size: few; J: TRBJ1-1; CDR3: CASSLGVFTEAFF; DNA: TGTGCCAGCAGTTTAGGGGTATTCACTGAAGCTTTCTTT
D: -; V: TRBV7-9; size: few; J: TRBJ2-3; CDR3: CASSTTSGTQGTDTQYF; DNA: TGTGCCAGCAGCACTACTTCAGGGACCCAGGGGACAGATACGCAGTATTTT
D: -; V: TRBV12-3/TRBV12-4; size: many; J: TRBJ1-2; CDR3: CASSSPGRRGYGYTF; DNA: TGTGCCAGCAGTTCGCCCGGGCGCCGGGGCTATGGCTACACCTTC
D: -; V: TRBV6-1; size: few; J: TRBJ1-2; CDR3: CASSEGSNNYGYTF; DNA: TGTGCCAGCAGTGAAGGGTCCAATAACTATGGCTACACCTTC
D: -; V: TRBV6-6; size: many; J: TRBJ1-5; CDR3: CASKQPDRYQPQHF; DNA: TGTGCCAGCAAGCAGCCGGACAGATATCAGCCCCAGCATTTT
D: -; V: TRBV12-3/TRBV12-4; size: many; J: TRBJ2-1; CDR3: CASSLGGSYNEQFF; DNA: TGTGCCAGCAGTTTAGGGGGTTCCTACAATGAGCAGTTCTTC
D: -; V: TRBV5-1; size: -; J: TRBJ2-7; CDR3: CASSPGLLKDEQYF; DNA: TGCGCCAGCAGCCCCGGCCTCCTCAAGGATGAGCAGTACTTC
D: -; V: TRBV27; size: many; J: TRBJ2-7; CDR3: CASWDGYEQYF; DNA: TGTGCCAGCTGGGACGGCTACGAGCAGTACTTC
D: TRBD1; V: TRBV20-1; size: few; J: TRBJ1-3; CDR3: CKTPGGRRGFSGNTIYF; DNA: TGCAAAACACCAGGGGGCCGGAGAGGATTTTCTGGAAACACCATATATTTT
D: -; V: TRBV7-2; size: few; J: TRBJ2-7; CDR3: CASSQDLLSYEQYF; DNA: TGTGCCAGCAGCCAGGACCTGCTCTCCTACGAGCAGTACTTC
D: TRBD2; V: TRBV20-1; size: many; J: TRBJ2-7; CDR3: CSARPAGGPYEQYF; DNA: TGCAGTGCTAGACCAGCGGGGGGGCCCTACGAGCAGTACTTC
D: -; V: TRBV9; size: many; J: TRBJ2-3; CDR3: CASSVAADTQYF; DNA: TGTGCCAGCAGCGTAGCCGCGGATACGCAGTATTTT
D: -; V: TRBV29-1; size: many; J: TRBJ1-1; CDR3: CSVAGTSAALNTEAFF; DNA: TGCAGCGTTGCGGGGACGTCGGCCGCTTTGAACACTGAAGCTTTCTTT
D: -; V: TRBV6-1; size: many; J: TRBJ2-5; CDR3: CASSEPPAETLWGTQYF; DNA: TGTGCCAGCAGTGAACCCCCGGCGGAAACTCTTTGGGGGACCCAGTACTTC
D: TRBD1; V: TRBV13; size: many; J: TRBJ2-7; CDR3: CASSLGQQPYEQYF; DNA: TGTGCCAGCAGCTTGGGACAGCAGCCCTACGAGCAGTACTTC
D: -; V: TRBV18; size: many; J: TRBJ2-5; CDR3: CASSPSGQETQYF; DNA: TGTGCCAGCTCACCGAGCGGGCAAGAGACCCAGTACTTC
D: TRBD1; V: TRBV5-1; size: many; J: TRBJ1-1; CDR3: CASSGDRANTEAFF; DNA: TGCGCCAGCAGCGGGGACAGGGCGAACACTGAAGCTTTCTTT
D: -; V: TRBV6-5; size: few; J: TRBJ1-2; CDR3: CASSYNDRNYGYTF; DNA: TGTGCCAGCAGTTATAACGACAGAAACTATGGCTACACCTTC
D: -; V: TRBV20-1; size: -; J: TRBJ1-1; CDR3: CSARDNGHNTEAFF; DNA: TGCAGTGCTAGAGATAATGGGCATAACACTGAAGCTTTCTTT
D: TRBD1; V: TRBV18; size: few; J: TRBJ1-6; CDR3: CASSPGQGFNSPLHF; DNA: TGTGCCAGCTCCCCTGGACAGGGGTTTAATTCACCCCTCCACTTT
D: TRBD2; V: TRBV7-2; size: -; J: TRBJ2-3; CDR3: CASSPLAGDPDTQYF; DNA: TGTGCCAGCAGCCCTCTAGCGGGAGACCCCGATACGCAGTATTTT
D: -; V: TRBV30; size: -; J: TRBJ2-5; CDR3: CAWSVGGQETQYF; DNA: TGTGCCTGGAGTGTTGGCGGCCAAGAGACCCAGTACTTC
D: TRBD2; V: TRBV29-1; size: many; J: TRBJ2-3; CDR3: CSVAGTSGRVDTQYF; DNA: TGCAGCGTTGCGGGAACTAGCGGGAGGGTAGATACGCAGTATTTT
D: -; V: TRBV6-6; size: many; J: TRBJ1-2; CDR3: CASTLGGAYTF; DNA: TGTGCCAGCACCCTAGGCGGAGCCTACACCTTC
D: -; V: TRBV7-9; size: many; J: TRBJ1-1; CDR3: CASSRDTPEAFF; DNA: TGTGCCAGCAGCCGGGACACTCCTGAAGCTTTCTTT
D: TRBD1; V: TRBV29-1; size: -; J: TRBJ1-2; CDR3: CSVEETGQNYGYTF; DNA: TGCAGCGTTGAAGAGACGGGACAGAACTATGGCTACACCTTC
D: TRBD1; V: TRBV29-1; size: many; J: TRBJ2-3; CDR3: CSGDRGTDTQYF; DNA: TGCAGCGGGGACAGGGGCACAGATACGCAGTATTTT
D: -; V: TRBV20-1; size: few; J: TRBJ1-6; CDR3: CSAREDYNSPLHF; DNA: TGCAGTGCTAGAGAGGATTATAATTCACCCCTCCACTTT
D: TRBD2; V: TRBV6-5; size: many; J: TRBJ2-1; CDR3: CASSLPTSGNEQFF; DNA: TGTGCCAGCAGTTTACCGACTAGCGGGAATGAGCAGTTCTTC
D: -; V: TRBV18; size: few; J: TRBJ1-4; CDR3: CASSERPSTNEKLFF; DNA: TGTGCCAGCTCCGAAAGGCCATCAACTAATGAAAAACTGTTTTTT
D: -; V: TRBV6-6; size: many; J: TRBJ2-3; CDR3: CASRSEGNTDTQYF; DNA: TGTGCCAGCAGGTCAGAGGGAAACACAGATACGCAGTATTTT
D: -; V: TRBV5-1; size: many; J: TRBJ2-4; CDR3: CASSLPVAGAKNIQYF; DNA: TGCGCCAGCAGCTTGCCAGTGGCGGGAGCCAAAAACATTCAGTACTTC
D: -; V: TRBV5-1; size: few; J: TRBJ2-7; CDR3: CASSSLGDGYYEQYF; DNA: TGCGCCAGCAGCTCTCTTGGGGACGGATACTACGAGCAGTACTTC
D: -; V: TRBV27; size: many; J: TRBJ2-7; CDR3: CASSLLGGQNYEQYF; DNA: TGTGCCAGCAGTTTGCTAGGCGGACAGAACTACGAGCAGTACTTC
D: TRBD2; V: TRBV2; size: many; J: TRBJ2-4; CDR3: CASRPGLAGAKNIQYF; DNA: TGTGCCAGCAGGCCCGGACTAGCGGGGGCCAAAAACATTCAGTACTTC
D: -; V: TRBV6-5; size: few; J: TRBJ1-3; CDR3: CASSYSGGTIYF; DNA: TGTGCCAGCAGTTACTCCGGTGGCACCATATATTTT
D: -; V: TRBV6-5; size: -; J: TRBJ2-6; CDR3: CASSYGGGSGANVLTF; DNA: TGTGCCAGCAGTTACGGAGGCGGCTCTGGGGCCAACGTCCTGACTTTC
D: -; V: TRBV6-2/TRBV6-3; size: many; J: TRBJ1-2; CDR3: CASSSPARVIGGYTF; DNA: TGTGCCAGCAGTTCACCGGCGAGGGTCATTGGAGGCTACACCTTC